This entry concerns a single TCR beta chain. Authors' processing steps: Reference gene primer amplification yielded estimated nucleated cell counts. TCRdb's table, derived via immunoSEQ multiplex PCR, lists solely in-frame clones and lacks some. V and J calls and clone size come straight from that table; D and trimming were deduced from the DNA. The sample carries roughly 120,000 clones, 80% to 85% recorded once. This entry comes from a study of blood T cell repertoires in COVID-19. Looking at the study overall: There were acute and convalescent COVID-19 samples, and they came from the United States, Italy and Spain. In each case, the material was cDNA or gDNA derived from T cells, B-cell-depleted T cells, or PBMCs.

With 3 bases clipped from V and 2 bases from J, the junction kept 13 bases outside the gene matches. Germline assignment: CDR1 SGDLS and CDR2 YYNGEE. The CDR3 consists of 19 residues. The rearrangement joins TRBV9 to TRBJ2-1; 11 bases are a match to TRBD2. This receptor was obtained from a man in his sixties or seventies with acute or convalescent COVID-19. The sample taken for sequencing was peripheral blood. CDR3 region: CASSAELAGAPGTYNEQFF. CDR3 nucleotides: TGTGCCAGCAGCGCGGAACTAGCGGGGGCCCCAGGGACCTACAATGAGCAGTTCTTC.